The 28 T cell receptor beta chains listed next were all sequenced from one sample in a study of cytomegalovirus exposure and HLA in healthy donors (dated by TCRdb to 2015 to 2018). The library was produced with the immunoSEQ multiplex PCR assay. For the multiplex PCR, a mixture combining 60 forward primers for TCR Vbeta segments and 13 reverse primers for TCR Jbeta segments was used. TCRdb holds this immuneACCESS table with in-frame rearrangements only. Some clones are missing; in checked studies, unresolved V genes explain under half, and the rest has no known cause. The table for this sample lists some 150,000 clones; around 81% of them were counted only once. The ten largest make up 4.9% of the sample. The sample was PBMCs. All receptors come from a woman in her late teens or twenties in good health and CMV-seropositive.

Regarding this clone: Other DNA sequences in the sample encode the same CDR3. The chain links TRBV27 to TRBJ2-7, with D possibly being TRBD1 (6 bases). V was trimmed by 4 bases and J by 4 bases, leaving 8 bases between them. The CDR3 loop spans 12 amino acids. Germline V gene sequence: CDR1 MNHEY, CDR2 SMNVEV (reference sequence). The CDR3 sequence is CASSSRGYEQYF. The CDR3 bases are TGTGCCAGCAGTTCCAGGGGATACGAGCAGTACTTC.

CDR3 in DNA: TGTGCCAGCAGCCGGTACAGAGTCCCCGATACGCAGTATTTT. It codes for CASSRYRVPDTQYF. This chain links TRBV7-2 with TRBJ2-3; D is uncertain. The CDR3 runs to 14 residues. Germline V gives CDR1 SGHTA, CDR2 FQGNSA. V lost 5 bases and J lost 6, with 15 bases in between.

This clone was counted a single time. V usage is TRBV5-1 and J usage is TRBJ2-3; TRBD2 might be the D (6 bases). Trimming stripped 0 bases from V and 0 bases from J, with 11 bases between. This CDR3 region has 16 residues. Germline loops: CDR1 SGHRS, CDR2 YFSETQ. The CDR3 is CASSLGGDPSTDTQYF. CDR3 DNA: TGCGCCAGCAGCTTGGGGGGGGACCCTAGCACAGATACGCAGTATTTT. The whole variable domain, filled in from reference TRBV5-1 and TRBJ2-3, reads KAGVTQTPRYLIKTRGQQVTLSCSPISGHRSVSWYQQTPGQGLQFLFEYFSETQRNKGNFPGRFSGRQFSNSRSEMNVSTLELGDSALYLCASSLGGDPSTDTQYFGPGTRLTVL.

The chain carries TRBV6-1 and TRBJ2-7; possible D gene TRBD2, 5 bases. This CDR3 has 14 residues. V lost 1 base and J lost 7, with 14 bases in between. Germline V gene data show CDR1 as MNHNS and CDR2 as SASEGT. CDR3: CASSEELGPGEQYF. The DNA for the CDR3 is TGTGCCAGCAGTGAAGAGCTAGGACCGGGAGAGCAGTACTTC.

V and J are TRBV5-5 and TRBJ1-6; D uncertain. V lost 3 bases to trimming and J lost 4 bases, with 11 bases between them. The CDR3 spans 15 residues. Per germline, CDR1 SGHKS and CDR2 YYEKEE (reference sequence). CDR3 protein: CASSSQPQYNSPLHF. The CDR3 DNA reads as TGTGCCAGCAGCTCGCAGCCACAGTATAATTCACCCCTCCACTTT.

This rearrangement joins TRBV4-2 to TRBJ1-4; 8 positions agree with TRBD1. The CDR3 loop spans 16 amino acids. Losses at the gene ends were 2 bases for V and 7 bases for J; bases not matched to a gene: 9. The germline CDR1 and CDR2 sequences are LGHNA and YNFKEQ. In DNA, the CDR3 is TGTGCCAGCAGCCAACCCGGACAGGGCCAAGGTGAAAAACTGTTTTTT. It translates to CASSQPGQGQGEKLFF.

The genes are TRBV28 and TRBJ1-1; D unclear. V lost 5 bases and J lost 0, with 7 bases in between. The germline gives CDR1 MDHEN, CDR2 SYDVKM. The CDR3 is made up of 13 amino acids. CDR3 nucleotides: TGTGCCAGCAGTAGCGGAATGAACACTGAAGCTTTCTTT. It codes for CASSSGMNTEAFF.

This rearrangement joins TRBV9 to TRBJ2-2; no reliable D call. This CDR3 has 15 residues. Germline-derived CDR1 and CDR2 are SGDLS and YYNGEE. V was cut by 3 bases and J by 3 bases, with 12 bases left in between. DNA for the CDR3: TGTGCCAGCAGCGCGACTGGCTATCACACCGGGGAGCTGTTTTTT. This gives the protein CASSATGYHTGELFF.

The rearrangement links TRBV27 to TRBJ1-3, with D unresolved. Germline V lookup: CDR1 MNHEY, CDR2 SMNVEV (reference sequence). This CDR3 is built from 14 residues. V shed 5 bases and J shed 0 bases, with 8 bases lying between them. CDR3 region: CASSETFSGNTIYF. The CDR3 DNA follows: TGTGCCAGCAGTGAGACATTCTCTGGAAACACCATATATTTT.

The chain is built from TRBV6-5 and TRBJ2-5, with D possibly TRBD2 on 6 matching bases. Trimming removed 7 bases at V and 5 bases at J, with 14 bases between. The CDR3 is 13 residues long. In germline, CDR1 is MNHEY, CDR2 SVGAGI. CDR3 protein: CASMEGLSETQYF. Written as DNA, the CDR3 is TGTGCCAGCATGGAGGGGTTGAGCGAGACCCAGTACTTC.

This clone was observed once. The V and J genes are TRBV7-2 and TRBJ2-1, with 9 bases that match TRBD2. V shed 5 bases and J 4 bases; nucleotides not matched to a gene: 6. Germline V gives CDR1 SGHTA, CDR2 FQGNSA. This CDR3 spans 15 amino acids. This CDR3 is CASSPQAGGYNEQFF. CDR3 nucleotides: TGTGCCAGCAGCCCTCAAGCGGGGGGATACAATGAGCAGTTCTTC.

This chain joins TRBV5-6 and TRBJ2-5, with a weak D call TRBD1 (5 bases). Trimming removed 7 bases at V and 9 bases at J, with 25 bases between. The CDR3 has 15 amino acids. The germline V gene encodes CDR1 SGHDT and CDR2 YYEEEE. CDR3: CASQKIKRGPNPQYF. CDR3 coding DNA: TGTGCCAGCCAGAAGATCAAAAGGGGCCCCAATCCCCAGTACTTC.

In this sample, this clone turned up once. The junction differs from germline at one of its ends, possibly a read error. V is TRBV19 and J is TRBJ1-2, with no clear D. Per germline, CDR1 LNHDA and CDR2 SQIVND (reference sequence). The CDR3 length is 15 residues. In nucleotides, the CDR3 is TGTGCCAGTAGTCCCCCTGGTGAAAGAGGCTATGGCTACACTTTC. Translation: CASSPPGERGYGYTF.

The rearrangement uses TRBV5-1 and TRBJ2-7; D gene unclear. This CDR3 is built from 14 residues. The V and J ends lost 2 bases and 0 bases respectively, with 9 bases between them. Per the germline V gene, CDR1 is SGHRS and CDR2 is YFSETQ. The CDR3 nucleotides read TGCGCCAGCAGCTTTGGGCCCAGCTCCTACGAGCAGTACTTC. It is translated as CASSFGPSSYEQYF.

This sequence joins TRBV7-8 and TRBJ2-7; no clear D. From germline, CDR1 is SGHVS and CDR2 FQNEAQ. The length of the CDR3 is 12 residues. Trimming stripped 5 bases from V and 4 bases from J, with 9 bases between. CDR3 DNA sequence: TGTGCCAGCAGCCCCCTTAGTTACGAGCAGTACTTC. Translating gives CASSPLSYEQYF.

The chain recombines TRBV5-1 with TRBJ1-3, with TRBD1 identical over 12 bases. Germline assignment: CDR1 SGHRS and CDR2 YFSETQ. The CDR3 has 17 residues. J was trimmed by 0 bases and V by 4 bases; bases with no gene match: 5. CDR3 DNA: TGCGCCAGCAGCCCTGGGACAGGGGGCTTCTCTGGAAACACCATATATTTT. It encodes CASSPGTGGFSGNTIYF.

This clone has more than one count but fewer than ten. The J gene is TRBJ2-2, the V gene TRBV5-1; a weak D match, TRBD2 (6 bases). Trimming pared 7 bases from V and 5 bases from J, leaving 18 bases between. CDR3 size: 15 residues. Looked up from germline, CDR1 is SGHRS and CDR2 is YFSETQ. The CDR3 region is CASWSGSRGTGELFF. CDR3 in DNA: TGCGCCAGCTGGTCGGGTTCACGGGGGACCGGGGAGCTGTTTTTT.

This clone occurred once. The chain uses TRBV7-8 and TRBJ1-1; D perhaps matches TRBD1 (5 bases). Germline CDR1 SGHVS, CDR2 FQNEAQ. V dropped 5 bases and J dropped 4 bases, with 14 bases sitting between them. The CDR3 runs 14 residues. CDR3 bases: TGTGCCAGCAGCCCTCAGGGACTGGGCACTGAAGCTTTCTTT. Translated: CASSPQGLGTEAFF.

The chain links TRBV7-8 to TRBJ2-3; 11 bases fit TRBD2. Trimming took 4 bases from V and 2 from J; bases not matched to a gene: 14. CDR3 length: 19 residues. CDR1 is SGHVS and CDR2 is FQNEAQ in the germline V gene. The CDR3 protein is CASSYPATPSGGITDTQYF. CDR3 coding DNA: TGTGCCAGCAGCTACCCGGCCACCCCTAGCGGGGGGATCACAGATACGCAGTATTTT.

The rearrangement links TRBV29-1 to TRBJ2-1; 8 positions match TRBD1. The CDR3 is 14 amino acids. V lost 1 base, J lost 7 bases, and 6 bases stayed unmatched. Germline V gives CDR1 SQVTM, CDR2 ANQGSEA. CDR3 sequence reads: CSVEGVTGGNEQFF. For the CDR3, the DNA is TGCAGCGTTGAAGGCGTCACAGGGGGTAATGAGCAGTTCTTC.

The J gene is TRBJ2-6, the V gene TRBV10-3, with 7 bases matching TRBD1. V shed 3 bases, J shed 0 bases, and the junction held 14 bases outside the gene matches. Germline V gene sequence: CDR1 ENHRY, CDR2 SYGVKD. The CDR3 extends over 20 amino acids. The CDR3 reads CAISEGAFGTASSGANVLTF. CDR3 DNA sequence: TGTGCCATCAGTGAAGGAGCTTTTGGGACAGCCAGCTCTGGGGCCAACGTCCTGACTTTC.

The CDR3, as DNA: TGTGCCAGCGCCTGGTCGGGGGGCGTCAATGAGCAGTTCTTC. This encodes CASAWSGGVNEQFF. The chain is built from TRBV27 and TRBJ2-1, with TRBD2 as a possible D gene (7 bases). The CDR3 loop spans 14 amino acids. V was clipped by 8 bases and J by 6 bases, with 17 bases between them. Looked up from germline, CDR1 is MNHEY and CDR2 is SMNVEV (reference sequence).

The chain joins TRBV5-1 to TRBJ1-1; D ambiguous. The CDR3 consists of 13 residues. Germline V gives CDR1 SGHRS, CDR2 YFSETQ. V shed 2 bases and J shed 5 bases, with 10 bases lying between them. DNA for the CDR3: TGCGCCAGCAGCTTCTTCAGTTCGACTGAAGCTTTCTTT. As protein: CASSFFSSTEAFF. Filled out from reference TRBV5-1 and TRBJ1-1, the complete variable domain reads KAGVTQTPRYLIKTRGQQVTLSCSPISGHRSVSWYQQTPGQGLQFLFEYFSETQRNKGNFPGRFSGRQFSNSRSEMNVSTLELGDSALYLCASSFFSSTEAFFGQGTRLTVV.

This chain links TRBV5-6 with TRBJ2-7; TRBD2 might be the D (7 bases). This CDR3 spans 14 amino acids. Deletions cut 5 bases from V and 0 bases from J, with 12 bases between. Germline CDR1 reads SGHDT; CDR2 reads YYEEEE. This chain's CDR3 is CASREGGASYEQYF. The CDR3 DNA follows: TGTGCCAGCAGGGAGGGGGGGGCCTCCTACGAGCAGTACTTC.

This clone has only a few counts. The V and J genes are TRBV14 and TRBJ2-3; 7 bases are shared with TRBD2. From germline, CDR1 is SGHDN and CDR2 FVKESK. CDR3 length: 13 amino acids. Trimming cost V 8 bases and J 6 bases; bases outside gene matches: 8. The CDR3 DNA is TGTGCCAGCGGGAGGGGCGGGACCGATACGCAGTATTTT. It encodes CASGRGGTDTQYF.

Written as DNA, the CDR3 is TGTGCCAGCAGCTTTTGGGGACTAGCGGGGAACGAGCAGTACTTC. Its protein product is CASSFWGLAGNEQYF. The rearrangement joins TRBV5-6 to TRBJ2-7; 13 nucleotides line up with TRBD2. The germline V gene has CDR1 SGHDT and CDR2 YYEEEE. V lost 2 bases to trimming and J lost 5 bases; unmatched junction nucleotides: 4. The CDR3 extends over 15 amino acids. Together with reference TRBV5-6 and TRBJ2-7, the CDR3 gives the full variable domain: DAGVTQSPTHLIKTRGQQVTLRCSPKSGHDTVSWYQQALGQGPQFIFQYYEEEERQRGNFPDRFSGHQFPNYSSELNVNALLLGDSALYLCASSFWGLAGNEQYFGPGTRLTVT.

This chain links TRBV7-2 with TRBJ1-6; 8 bases are a match to TRBD1. After removal of 6 bases from V and 7 bases from J, the junction contained 11 bases not matched to a gene. In germline, CDR1 is SGHTA, CDR2 FQGNSA. This CDR3 has 16 residues. This chain's CDR3 is CASSYDTGQGNSPLHF. The CDR3 DNA sequence: TGTGCCAGCAGTTACGATACAGGACAGGGAAATTCACCCCTCCACTTT.

V and J are TRBV9 and TRBJ2-2; D remains unclear. In germline, CDR1 is SGDLS, CDR2 YYNGEE. V dropped 0 bases and J dropped 3 bases, with 6 bases sitting between them. The CDR3 runs to 14 residues. CDR3 in DNA: TGTGCCAGCAGCGTAGGTCCTTACACCGGGGAGCTGTTTTTT. Protein sequence: CASSVGPYTGELFF.